This is a list of T cell receptor beta chains from one sample in a study of T-cell reconstitution after alpha-beta-depleted transplantation in children. TCRdb re-derived calls from the PCR reads in MiXCR, one entry per CDR3 protein. The table has roughly 280,000 distinct CDR3 sequences, 11% seen once. The specimen was peripheral blood, collected 180 days after TCRalphabeta/CD19-depleted stem cell transplant. All receptors derive from a male patient between 2 and 15 years old who had a stem cell transplant for chronic granulomatous disease, so the T cells may come from the graft donor. CDR3s include the opening cysteine and the closing phenylalanine or tryptophan. A D gene is named only where the DNA matches it firmly. The size entry is marked missing in some rows and otherwise reads once, few, many or a size class.

cdr3_aa	cdr3_nt	v_call	j_call	d_call	clone_size
CATQSHETQYF	TGTGCCACCCAGTCACACGAGACCCAGTACTTC	TRBV25-1	TRBJ2-5	-	many
CASSYWGNKDQPQHF	TGTGCCAGCAGTTACTGGGGTAATAAAGATCAGCCCCAGCATTTT	TRBV6-2/TRBV6-3	TRBJ1-5	-	many
CASSPLRVYDEKLFF	TGTGCCAGCAGCCCCCTGCGGGTTTATGATGAAAAACTGTTTTTT	TRBV7-8	TRBJ1-4	-	-
CASSRRQPSAEQYF	TGTGCCAGCAGCCGCCGACAGCCCTCCGCCGAGCAGTACTTC	TRBV7-6	TRBJ2-7	-	many
CASSQDLQVNTEAFF	TGCGCCAGCAGCCAAGATCTCCAGGTGAACACTGAAGCTTTCTTT	TRBV4-3	TRBJ1-1	-	few
CASSLVRIMTSGRETDTQYF	TGTGCCAGCAGCTTAGTACGAATTATGACTAGCGGGAGGGAAACAGATACGCAGTATTTT	TRBV7-8	TRBJ2-3	TRBD2	many
CASSAGLATGELFF	TGCGCCAGCAGCGCGGGACTGGCAACCGGGGAGCTGTTTTTT	TRBV5-1	TRBJ2-2	-	many
CASKARGAKYNEQFF	TGTGCCAGTAAAGCGAGGGGTGCAAAATACAATGAGCAGTTCTTC	TRBV19	TRBJ2-1	-	-
CASSAQLAKNIQYF	TGTGCCAGCAGTGCCCAGCTAGCCAAAAACATTCAGTACTTC	TRBV6-2/TRBV6-3	TRBJ2-4	-	many
CASSPESPLIDTQYF	TGCGCCAGCAGCCCCGAGAGCCCATTGATCGATACGCAGTATTTT	TRBV5-1	TRBJ2-3	-	many
CASSPNGGSGNTIYF	TGTGCCAGCTCACCAAATGGGGGCTCTGGAAACACCATATATTTT	TRBV18	TRBJ1-3	-	many
CASTQFPTSGRAEDTQYF	TGCGCCAGCACCCAATTTCCGACTAGCGGGAGGGCAGAGGATACGCAGTATTTT	TRBV10-2	TRBJ2-3	TRBD2	few
CASSPQGVEKLFF	TGTGCCAGCAGCCCACAAGGGGTTGAAAAACTGTTTTTT	TRBV9	TRBJ1-4	-	many
CASSTGTGTETQYF	TGTGCCAGCAGCACCGGAACAGGGACAGAGACCCAGTACTTC	TRBV7-9	TRBJ2-5	-	many
CASSQDRDRGGPSTDTQYF	TGTGCCAGCAGCCAAGACAGGGACCGAGGGGGGCCTAGCACAGATACGCAGTATTTT	TRBV3-1	TRBJ2-3	-	-
CASSFFWENSPLHF	TGTGCCAGCAGCTTCTTTTGGGAAAATTCACCCCTCCACTTT	TRBV5-5	TRBJ1-6	-	few
CASSASWVLYGYTF	TGTGCCAGCAGCGCGTCGTGGGTTCTCTATGGCTACACCTTC	TRBV7-9	TRBJ1-2	-	many
CASSDGGTTYEQYF	TGTGCCAGCAGTGACGGGGGGACTACCTACGAGCAGTACTTC	TRBV6-4	TRBJ2-7	TRBD2	many
CASSLRFRLAGNKGGELFF	TGTGCCAGCAGTTTAAGATTCCGACTAGCGGGAAATAAAGGCGGGGAGCTGTTTTTT	TRBV27	TRBJ2-2	TRBD2	many
CASSHLASYEQYF	TGTGCCAGCAGCCATTTAGCCTCCTACGAGCAGTACTTC	TRBV3-1	TRBJ2-7	-	many
CASSLGGAGVNEQYF	TGTGCCAGCAGCTTAGGGGGGGCGGGAGTTAACGAGCAGTACTTC	TRBV5-4	TRBJ2-7	-	many
CASSPPTGRGPETQYF	TGTGCCAGCAGTCCTCCGACAGGGAGAGGGCCGGAGACCCAGTACTTC	TRBV27	TRBJ2-5	TRBD1	many
CSAPVRLASYNEQFF	TGCAGTGCTCCGGTAAGACTAGCCTCCTACAATGAGCAGTTCTTC	TRBV20-1	TRBJ2-1	TRBD2	many
CSARDFRSTGELFF	TGCAGTGCTAGAGATTTTAGATCCACCGGGGAGCTGTTTTTT	TRBV20-1	TRBJ2-2	-	many
CASSLDGRQVFTGELFF	TGCGCCAGCAGCTTAGATGGGCGACAGGTATTCACCGGGGAGCTGTTTTTT	TRBV11-2	TRBJ2-2	-	few
CASSPRLGTDTQYF	TGTGCCAGCAGCCCTAGATTGGGAACAGATACGCAGTATTTT	TRBV7-9	TRBJ2-3	-	-
CASSHQRQGPSEQYF	TGTGCCAGCAGCCATCAAAGACAGGGGCCCTCCGAGCAGTACTTC	TRBV4-2	TRBJ2-7	TRBD1	-
CASSVAGTGYEQYF	TGCGCCAGCAGCGTTGCCGGGACAGGCTACGAGCAGTACTTC	TRBV5-1	TRBJ2-7	TRBD1	many
CSVGVGSMNTEAFF	TGCAGCGTTGGTGTAGGGAGCATGAACACTGAAGCTTTCTTT	TRBV29-1	TRBJ1-1	-	many
CASSWELPGANVLTF	TGTGCCAGCAGTTGGGAGCTCCCTGGGGCCAACGTCCTGACTTTC	TRBV12-3/TRBV12-4	TRBJ2-6	-	many
CASSLERGPYNEQFF	TGTGCCAGCAGTTTAGAGAGAGGGCCCTACAATGAGCAGTTCTTC	TRBV28	TRBJ2-1	-	many
CASSPRRSSGSFLLGELFF	TGTGCCAGCAGTCCTCGCCGATCTAGCGGGAGTTTTTTGTTGGGGGAGCTGTTTTTT	TRBV3-1	TRBJ2-2	TRBD2	many
CASSLGAGAYNEQFF	TGTGCCAGCAGCTTGGGTGCAGGTGCCTACAATGAGCAGTTCTTC	TRBV5-5	TRBJ2-1	-	many
CATSDGGYNEQFF	TGTGCCACCAGTGATGGCGGGTACAATGAGCAGTTCTTC	TRBV24-1	TRBJ2-1	-	many
CATSRVRTVNTEAFF	TGTGCCACCAGCAGAGTGAGGACGGTGAACACTGAAGCTTTCTTT	TRBV15	TRBJ1-1	-	many
CASRITGSSGANVLTF	TGTGCCAGCAGAATAACCGGGAGCTCTGGGGCCAACGTCCTGACTTTC	TRBV5-4	TRBJ2-6	-	-
CASSAPGASGNTIYF	TGTGCCAGCAGCGCCCCTGGGGCGTCTGGAAACACCATATATTTT	TRBV9	TRBJ1-3	-	many
CATSDPGTEYNEQFF	TGTGCCACCAGTGACCCTGGGACAGAATACAATGAGCAGTTCTTC	TRBV24-1	TRBJ2-1	TRBD1	many
CASSTMENSNQPQHF	TGTGCCAGTAGTACTATGGAGAATAGCAATCAGCCCCAGCATTTT	TRBV19	TRBJ1-5	-	-
CASIEWRDSNQPQHF	TGTGCCAGCATCGAGTGGAGAGATAGCAATCAGCCCCAGCATTTT	TRBV28	TRBJ1-5	-	many
CASSQKTNTYEQYF	TGTGCCAGCAGCCAAAAGACTAACACCTACGAGCAGTACTTC	TRBV7-9	TRBJ2-7	-	-